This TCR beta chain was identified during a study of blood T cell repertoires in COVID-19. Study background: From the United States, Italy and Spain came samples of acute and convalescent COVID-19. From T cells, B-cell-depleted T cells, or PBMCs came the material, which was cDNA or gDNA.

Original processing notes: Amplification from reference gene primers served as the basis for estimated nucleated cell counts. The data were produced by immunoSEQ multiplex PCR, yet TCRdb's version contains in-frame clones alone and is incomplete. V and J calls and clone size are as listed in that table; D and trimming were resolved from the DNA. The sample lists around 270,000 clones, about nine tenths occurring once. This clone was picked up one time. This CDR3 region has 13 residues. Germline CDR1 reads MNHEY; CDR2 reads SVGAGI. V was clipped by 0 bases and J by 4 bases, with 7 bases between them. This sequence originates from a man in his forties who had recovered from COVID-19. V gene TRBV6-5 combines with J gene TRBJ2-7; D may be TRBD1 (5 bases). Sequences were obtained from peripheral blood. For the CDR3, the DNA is TGTGCCAGCAGTTACTCGAGACAGTACGAGCAGTACTTC. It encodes CASSYSRQYEQYF.